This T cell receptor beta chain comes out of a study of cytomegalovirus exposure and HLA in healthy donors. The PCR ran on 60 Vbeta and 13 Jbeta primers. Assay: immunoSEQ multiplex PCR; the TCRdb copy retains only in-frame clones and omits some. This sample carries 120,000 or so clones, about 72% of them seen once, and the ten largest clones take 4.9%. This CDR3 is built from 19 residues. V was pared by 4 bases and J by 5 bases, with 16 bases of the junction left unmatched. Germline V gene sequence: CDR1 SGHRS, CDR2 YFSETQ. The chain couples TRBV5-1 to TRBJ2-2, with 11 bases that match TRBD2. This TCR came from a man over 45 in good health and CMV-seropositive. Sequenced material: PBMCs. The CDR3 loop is CASSPGDFSSGRSTGELFF. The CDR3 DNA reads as TGCGCCAGCAGCCCAGGTGACTTTTCTAGCGGGAGGAGTACCGGGGAGCTGTTTTTT.